This T cell receptor (beta chain) originates from a study of blood T cell repertoires in COVID-19. Study information: The United States, Italy and Spain provided the acute and convalescent COVID-19 samples. T cells, B-cell-depleted T cells, or PBMCs provided the cDNA or gDNA that served as material.

Per the authors' pipeline: Nucleated cell number was recorded as an estimate derived from reference gene primer amplification. Assay: immunoSEQ multiplex PCR; the TCRdb copy retains only in-frame clones and omits some. Clone size and V and J calls were adopted from that table, with D and trimming inferred from the DNA. The sample has around 110,000 clones, roughly 83% seen once. This CDR3 is 14 amino acids long. Trimming removed 6 bases from V and 4 bases from J; junction bases left unmatched: 7. Looked up from germline, CDR1 is MGHDK and CDR2 is SYGVNS. What was sequenced was peripheral blood. This clonotype was obtained from a man aged 25-40 years with acute or convalescent COVID-19. V usage is TRBV25-1 and J usage is TRBJ1-1; TRBD1 matches 8 bases. The CDR3: CASRPTGGVTEAFF. DNA of the CDR3: TGTGCCAGCAGGCCAACAGGGGGTGTCACTGAAGCTTTCTTT.